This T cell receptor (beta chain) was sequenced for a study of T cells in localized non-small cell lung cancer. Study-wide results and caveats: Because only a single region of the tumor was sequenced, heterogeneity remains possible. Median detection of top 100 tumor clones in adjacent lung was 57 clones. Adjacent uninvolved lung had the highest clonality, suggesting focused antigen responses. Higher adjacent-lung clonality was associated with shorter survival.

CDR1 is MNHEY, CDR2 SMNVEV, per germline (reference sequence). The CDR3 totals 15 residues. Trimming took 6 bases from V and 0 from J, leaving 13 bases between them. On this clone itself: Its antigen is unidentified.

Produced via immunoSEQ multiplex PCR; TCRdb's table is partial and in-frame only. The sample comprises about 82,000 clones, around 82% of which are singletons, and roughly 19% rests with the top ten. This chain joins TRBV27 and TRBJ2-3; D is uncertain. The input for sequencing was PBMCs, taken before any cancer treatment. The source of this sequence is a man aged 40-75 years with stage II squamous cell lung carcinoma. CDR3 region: CASRRRTQSTDTQYF. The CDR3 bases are TGTGCCAGCAGGCGGCGGACGCAAAGCACAGATACGCAGTATTTT.